The table lists the clone carrying this T cell receptor beta chain with many counts. These data come from a study of low-dose radiotherapy and immunotherapy resistance in tumors. Overall study: The study delivered 0.5 Gy per fraction every 2 weeks to Cohort 1, totaling 6.5 Gy. Over 26 weeks, cohort 2 got 1 Gy every two weeks, reaching 13 Gy.

The CDR3 has 17 residues. V shed 6 bases, J shed 1 base, and the junction held 7 bases outside the gene matches. CDR1 and CDR2 from the germline V gene are MDHEN and SYDVKM. The sample's time point: after trial treatment. Treatment reported: LDRT plus nivolumab, ipilimumab, low-dose cyclophosphamide and aspirin (RACIN trial). The study gave donors nivolumab, ipilimumab, aspirin, low-dose cyclophosphamide and low-dose radiotherapy. Both TCRalpha and TCRbeta chains were reverse transcribed with V-gene-specific primers. A roughly 20-cycle PCR with a constant-region primer and V-primer adapter amplified TCRs. MiXCR, applied by TCRdb to the reads, yields one record per CDR3 protein. Among more than 50,000 distinct CDR3 sequences listed, under 30% were seen once.

The sequence derives from a male donor with prostate cancer. Here the sequenced sample was PBMCs, taken after low-dose radiotherapy plus immunotherapy. The chain is built from TRBV28 and TRBJ2-6; 9 bases agree with TRBD1. The CDR3 is CASSNGQGLSGANVLTF. CDR3 bases: TGTGCCAGCAGCAATGGACAGGGGCTGTCTGGGGCCAACGTCCTGACTTTC. The complete variable domain, with remaining parts taken from reference TRBV28 and TRBJ2-6, reads DVKVTQSSRYLVKRTGEKVFLECVQDMDHENMFWYRQDPGLGLRLIYFSYDVKMKEKGDIPEGYSVSREKKERFSLILESASTNQTSMYLCASSNGQGLSGANVLTFGAGSRLTVL.